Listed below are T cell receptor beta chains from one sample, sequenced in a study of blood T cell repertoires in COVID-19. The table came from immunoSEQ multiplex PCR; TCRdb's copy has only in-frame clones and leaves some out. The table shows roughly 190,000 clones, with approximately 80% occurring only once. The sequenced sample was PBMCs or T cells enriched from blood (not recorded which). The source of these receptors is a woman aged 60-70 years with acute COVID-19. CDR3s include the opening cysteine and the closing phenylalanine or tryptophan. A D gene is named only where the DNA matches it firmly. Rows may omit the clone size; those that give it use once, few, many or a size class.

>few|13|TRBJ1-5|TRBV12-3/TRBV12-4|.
CASSLSGREPQHF
TGTGCCAGCAGCCTCTCGGGGAGGGAGCCCCAGCATTTT
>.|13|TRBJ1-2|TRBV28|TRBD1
CASRDSRRNGYTF
TGTGCCAGCCGGGACAGCCGGAGGAATGGCTACACCTTC
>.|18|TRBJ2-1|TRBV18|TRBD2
CASSPLPPTSGIDNEQFF
TGTGCCAGCTCACCCCTACCCCCGACTAGCGGGATAGACAATGAGCAGTTCTTC
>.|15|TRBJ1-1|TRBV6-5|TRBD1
CASSPEGQMNTEAFF
TGTGCCAGCAGCCCCGAGGGACAGATGAACACTGAAGCTTTCTTT
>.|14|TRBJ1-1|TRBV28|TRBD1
CASRPGQGTREAFF
TGTGCCAGCAGACCCGGACAGGGGACTCGAGAAGCTTTCTTT
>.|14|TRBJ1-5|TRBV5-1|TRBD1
CASSSGQGSQPQHF
TGCGCCAGCAGCTCCGGACAGGGATCCCAGCCCCAGCATTTT
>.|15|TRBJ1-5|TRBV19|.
CASSARERGDQPQHF
TGTGCCAGTAGTGCGCGGGAGCGTGGGGATCAGCCCCAGCATTTT
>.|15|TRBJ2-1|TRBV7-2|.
CASSSQGASINEQFF
TGTGCCAGCAGCTCACAGGGTGCCTCTATCAATGAGCAGTTCTTC
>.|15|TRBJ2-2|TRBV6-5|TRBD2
CASGLGLAGGGELFF
TGTGCCAGCGGCCTGGGGCTAGCGGGTGGCGGGGAGCTGTTTTTT
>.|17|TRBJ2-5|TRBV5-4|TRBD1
CASSLAGQVSPPETQYF
TGTGCCAGCAGCTTGGCAGGACAGGTGTCCCCCCCAGAGACCCAGTACTTC
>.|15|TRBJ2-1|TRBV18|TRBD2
CASSPTAGASGEQFF
TGTGCCAGCTCACCCACTGCGGGAGCCTCCGGTGAGCAGTTCTTC
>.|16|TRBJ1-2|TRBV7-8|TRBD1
CASSSRIPGQGNGYTF
TGTGCCAGCAGCTCGCGTATTCCGGGACAGGGGAATGGCTACACCTTC
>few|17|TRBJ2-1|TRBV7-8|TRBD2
CASSLITAGGPYNEQFF
TGTGCCAGCAGCTTAATTACGGCGGGAGGGCCGTACAATGAGCAGTTCTTC
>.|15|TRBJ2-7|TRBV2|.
CASSEVSGGSGEQYF
TGTGCCAGCAGTGAAGTCTCCGGGGGATCGGGGGAGCAGTACTTC
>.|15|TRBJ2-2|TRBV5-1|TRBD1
CASRRTGGDTGELFF
TGCGCCAGCAGGAGGACAGGGGGCGACACCGGGGAGCTGTTTTTT
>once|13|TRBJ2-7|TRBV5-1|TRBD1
CASERDRGYEQYF
TGCGCCAGCGAAAGGGACAGGGGCTACGAGCAGTACTTC
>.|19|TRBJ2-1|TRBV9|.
CASSDPMDADSPTYNEQFF
TGTGCCAGCAGCGACCCGATGGACGCGGACTCTCCTACCTACAATGAGCAGTTCTTC
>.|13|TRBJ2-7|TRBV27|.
CASRPGQFYEQYF
TGTGCCAGCAGGCCAGGACAGTTCTACGAGCAGTACTTC
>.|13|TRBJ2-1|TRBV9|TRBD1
CASSTQQGYEQFF
TGTGCCAGCAGCACCCAACAGGGGTATGAGCAGTTCTTC
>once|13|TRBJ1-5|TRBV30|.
CAWTTGGNQPQHF
TGTGCCTGGACTACAGGTGGCAATCAGCCCCAGCATTTT
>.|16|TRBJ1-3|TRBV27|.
CASSRLGSDSGNTIYF
TGTGCCAGCAGTCGCCTCGGGAGCGACTCTGGAAACACCATATATTTT
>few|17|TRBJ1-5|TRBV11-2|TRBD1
CASSLGQGSRRAQPQHF
TGTGCCAGCAGCCTTGGACAGGGATCGCGGCGGGCTCAGCCCCAGCATTTT
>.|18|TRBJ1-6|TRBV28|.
CASSTGGIGAFANSPLHF
TGTGCCAGCAGCACGGGGGGTATAGGGGCTTTTGCTAATTCACCCCTCCACTTT
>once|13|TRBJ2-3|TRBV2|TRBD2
CASSPGLADTQYF
TGTGCCAGCAGCCCCGGACTAGCTGATACGCAGTATTTT
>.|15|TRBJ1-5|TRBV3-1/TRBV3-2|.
CASSQEYREDQPQHF
TGTGCCAGCAGCCAAGAGTACCGGGAGGATCAGCCCCAGCATTTT
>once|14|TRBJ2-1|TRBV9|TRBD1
CASSGRGQVGEQFF
TGTGCCAGCAGCGGGCGGGGACAGGTAGGCGAGCAGTTCTTC
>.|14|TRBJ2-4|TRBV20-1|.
CSASMGDLKNIQYF
TGCAGTGCTAGTATGGGAGATCTCAAAAACATTCAGTACTTC
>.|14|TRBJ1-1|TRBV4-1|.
CASSREIMNTEAFF
TGCGCCAGCAGCCGCGAGATAATGAACACTGAAGCTTTCTTT
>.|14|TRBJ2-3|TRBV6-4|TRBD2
CASSPSGGGDTQYF
TGTGCCAGCAGCCCTAGCGGGGGTGGAGATACGCAGTATTTT
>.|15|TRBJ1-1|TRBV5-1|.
CASSLEEGLNTEAFF
TGCGCCAGCAGCTTGGAAGAGGGTTTGAACACTGAAGCTTTCTTT
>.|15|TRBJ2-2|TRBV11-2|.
CASSPLGLQAGELFF
TGTGCCAGCAGCCCGTTGGGACTCCAAGCCGGGGAGCTGTTTTTT
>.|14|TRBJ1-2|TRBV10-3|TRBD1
CAISETPGQGSYTF
TGTGCCATCAGTGAGACCCCGGGACAGGGGTCTTACACCTTC
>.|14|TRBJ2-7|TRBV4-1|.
CASSQMQGPYEQYF
TGCGCCAGCAGCCAAATGCAGGGGCCCTACGAGCAGTACTTC
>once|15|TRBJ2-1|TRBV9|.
CASSYQGWYDNEQFF
TGTGCCAGCAGCTACCAGGGTTGGTACGATAATGAGCAGTTCTTC
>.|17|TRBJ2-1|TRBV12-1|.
CASSFAAELAGHNEQFF
TGTGCCAGCAGCTTCGCTGCCGAACTAGCGGGACACAATGAGCAGTTCTTC
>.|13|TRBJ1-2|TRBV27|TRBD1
CASSTGTGVGYTF
TGTGCCAGCAGCACCGGGACAGGGGTGGGCTACACCTTC
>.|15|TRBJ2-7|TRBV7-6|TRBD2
CASSLASGSWNEQYF
TGTGCCAGCAGCTTAGCTAGCGGGAGTTGGAACGAGCAGTACTTC
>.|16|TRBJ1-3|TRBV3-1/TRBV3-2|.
CASSRLLTRGGNTIYF
TGTGCCAGCAGCCGTCTTCTGACTAGGGGTGGAAACACCATATATTTT
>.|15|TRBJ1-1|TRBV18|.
CASSPRDNMNTEAFF
TGTGCCAGCTCACCACGGGACAACATGAACACTGAAGCTTTCTTT
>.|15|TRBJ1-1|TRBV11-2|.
CASSLLSGFNTEAFF
TGTGCCAGCAGCTTACTTTCAGGCTTCAACACTGAAGCTTTCTTT
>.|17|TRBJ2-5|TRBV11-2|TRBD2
CASSLEWGLAAQETQYF
TGTGCCAGCAGCTTAGAATGGGGACTAGCGGCTCAAGAGACCCAGTACTTC
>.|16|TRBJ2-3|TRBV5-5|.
CASSLLGAGSIDTQYF
TGTGCCAGCAGCTTGTTAGGGGCAGGAAGTATAGATACGCAGTATTTT
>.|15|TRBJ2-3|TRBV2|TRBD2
CASSGGTSGRGTQYF
TGTGCCAGCAGTGGAGGGACTAGCGGGAGGGGTACGCAGTATTTT
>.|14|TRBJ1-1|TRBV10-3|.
CAITEQDSNTEAFF
TGTGCCATCACCGAGCAGGATTCCAACACTGAAGCTTTCTTT
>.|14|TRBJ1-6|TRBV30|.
CAWGGVGDNSPLHF
TGTGCCTGGGGAGGGGTAGGGGATAATTCACCCCTCCACTTT
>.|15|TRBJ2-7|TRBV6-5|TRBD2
CASSYFLAGGGEQYF
TGTGCCAGCAGTTACTTCCTAGCGGGAGGCGGGGAGCAGTACTTC
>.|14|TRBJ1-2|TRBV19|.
CASSGSDRIYGYTF
TGTGCCAGTAGTGGGTCGGACAGAATATATGGCTACACCTTC
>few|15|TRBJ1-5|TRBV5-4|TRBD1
CASSPGTGKTQPQHF
TGTGCCAGCAGCCCCGGGACAGGGAAGACTCAGCCCCAGCATTTT
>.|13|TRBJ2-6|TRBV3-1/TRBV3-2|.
CASSQAGANVLTF
TGTGCCAGCAGCCAAGCAGGGGCCAACGTCCTGACTTTC
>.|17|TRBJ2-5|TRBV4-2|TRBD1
CASSQESAGGSGETQYF
TGTGCCAGCAGCCAAGAGTCCGCAGGGGGCTCGGGGGAGACCCAGTACTTC
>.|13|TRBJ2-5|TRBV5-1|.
CASRRGNQETQYF
TGCGCCAGCAGGAGGGGGAACCAGGAGACCCAGTACTTC
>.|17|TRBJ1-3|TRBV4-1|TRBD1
CASSHATGPSSGNTIYF
TGCGCCAGCAGCCACGCGACAGGGCCTAGCTCTGGAAACACCATATATTTT
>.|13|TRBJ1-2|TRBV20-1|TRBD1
CSASGGGNYGYTF
TGCAGTGCTAGTGGAGGGGGCAACTATGGCTACACCTTC
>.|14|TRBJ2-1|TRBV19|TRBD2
CASSIPLTSVEQFF
TGTGCCAGTAGTATACCCCTGACTAGCGTCGAGCAGTTCTTC
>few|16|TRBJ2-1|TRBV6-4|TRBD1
CASSDSSLGQYNEQFF
TGTGCCAGCAGTGACTCGAGCCTGGGACAGTACAATGAGCAGTTCTTC
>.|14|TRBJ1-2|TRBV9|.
CASSPPRGLDGYTF
TGTGCCAGCAGCCCCCCCCGAGGGCTGGATGGCTACACCTTC
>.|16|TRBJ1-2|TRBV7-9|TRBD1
CASSSGTGGAGYGYTF
TGTGCCAGCAGCTCGGGAACAGGGGGCGCAGGCTATGGCTACACCTTC
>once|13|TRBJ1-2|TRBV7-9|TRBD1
CASSLRTGTGYTF
TGTGCCAGCAGCTTAAGGACAGGGACTGGCTACACCTTC
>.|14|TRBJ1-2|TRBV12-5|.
CASGFSAGADGYTF
TGTGCTAGTGGTTTTTCGGCAGGGGCCGATGGCTACACCTTC
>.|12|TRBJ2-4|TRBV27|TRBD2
CASSREGNIQYF
TGTGCCAGCAGCAGGGAGGGAAACATTCAGTACTTC